These T cell receptor beta chains were read from a single sample in a study of T-cell reconstitution after alpha-beta-depleted transplantation in children. MiXCR was run by TCRdb on the PCR reads, yielding one entry per CDR3 protein. The table has around 410,000 distinct CDR3 sequences, roughly 11% seen once; the top ten hold 4.5% to 6%. The sequencing used PBMCs from the stem cell graft donor, collected from the stem cell graft. These receptors came from a human donor who donated a stem cell graft to a child with acute myeloid leukemia. CDR3s include the opening cysteine and the closing phenylalanine or tryptophan. D genes are given only for firm matches. The size field is filled for only some rows; it gives once, few, many or a size class.

clone_size | j_call | d_call | v_call | cdr3_aa | cdr3_nt
few | TRBJ1-1 | NA | TRBV7-9 | CASGLPGARTEAFF | TGTGCCAGCGGACTTCCAGGGGCGCGCACTGAAGCTTTCTTT
NA | TRBJ2-5 | TRBD1 | TRBV7-8 | CASSPRDRGPETQYF | TGTGCCAGCAGCCCCCGGGACAGGGGACCAGAGACCCAGTACTTC
few | TRBJ1-6 | TRBD1 | TRBV5-6 | CASSLRDRVSPLHF | TGTGCCAGCAGCCTCCGGGACAGGGTCTCACCCCTCCACTTT
few | TRBJ2-7 | TRBD1 | TRBV12-3/TRBV12-4 | CASTRFGGQGAYEQYF | TGTGCCAGCACCCGGTTTGGGGGACAGGGGGCTTACGAGCAGTACTTC
NA | TRBJ1-5 | NA | TRBV6-5 | CASSYSAASNQPQHF | TGTGCCAGCAGTTACTCGGCGGCTAGCAATCAGCCCCAGCATTTT
many | TRBJ1-3 | NA | TRBV29-1 | CSVSGLSGNTIYF | TGCAGCGTTTCAGGGCTCTCTGGAAACACCATATATTTT
NA | TRBJ2-3 | TRBD1 | TRBV27 | CASSPDDRVSTIRTDTQYF | TGTGCCAGCAGTCCAGACGACAGGGTGAGCACCATCAGAACAGATACGCAGTATTTT
NA | TRBJ1-2 | TRBD1 | TRBV29-1 | CSAVTGRYGYTF | TGCAGCGCCGTGACAGGGCGCTATGGCTACACCTTC
few | TRBJ2-7 | NA | TRBV20-1 | CSARDQTGMSYEQYF | TGCAGTGCTAGAGATCAGACGGGGATGTCCTACGAGCAGTACTTC
NA | TRBJ2-5 | NA | TRBV7-2 | CASSLVWMGGGETQYF | TGTGCCAGCAGCTTAGTTTGGATGGGGGGCGGAGAGACCCAGTACTTC
NA | TRBJ2-1 | NA | TRBV5-1 | CASSLGRRSGSYNEQFF | TGCGCCAGCAGCTTGGGAAGGAGGTCAGGGTCCTACAATGAGCAGTTCTTC
NA | TRBJ2-5 | NA | TRBV29-1 | CSVEGLAQETQYF | TGCAGCGTTGAGGGGTTAGCACAAGAGACCCAGTACTTC
NA | TRBJ2-1 | TRBD2 | TRBV20-1 | CSARDLAGGLRYEQFF | TGCAGTGCTAGAGATCTAGCGGGGGGCCTCAGGTATGAGCAGTTCTTC
NA | TRBJ2-7 | NA | TRBV29-1 | CSVDRRYEQYF | TGCAGCGTGGATAGGCGTTACGAGCAGTACTTC
many | TRBJ2-3 | NA | TRBV7-2 | CASSDIATDTQYF | TGTGCCAGCAGCGACATAGCCACAGATACGCAGTATTTT
many | TRBJ2-2 | NA | TRBV10-1 | CASSESGRGELFF | TGCGCCAGCAGTGAGAGTGGACGAGGGGAGCTGTTTTTT
NA | TRBJ1-4 | NA | TRBV10-3 | CAAKSATNEKLFF | TGTGCCGCTAAGAGTGCAACTAATGAAAAACTGTTTTTT
few | TRBJ2-3 | TRBD2 | TRBV20-1 | CSARESGSWTDTQYF | TGCAGTGCTAGAGAGAGCGGGAGTTGGACAGATACGCAGTATTTT
NA | TRBJ2-4 | NA | TRBV20-1 | CSARATGGTSLAKNIQYF | TGCAGTGCTAGAGCAACCGGGGGCACCAGCCTAGCCAAAAACATTCAGTACTTC
many | TRBJ2-5 | NA | TRBV7-2 | CASSLSSGYETQYF | TGTGCCAGCAGCTTATCATCGGGATATGAGACCCAGTACTTC
few | TRBJ1-2 | TRBD1 | TRBV5-1 | CASSPGQGRYGYTF | TGCGCCAGCAGCCCCGGACAGGGGCGGTATGGCTACACCTTC
few | TRBJ2-3 | NA | TRBV5-1 | CASSLNGIVADTQYF | TGCGCCAGCAGCTTGAATGGGATTGTCGCAGATACGCAGTATTTT
NA | TRBJ2-2 | NA | TRBV6-1 | CASTPGGRGGELFF | TGTGCCAGCACTCCGGGGGGCAGAGGCGGGGAGCTGTTTTTT
few | TRBJ2-3 | NA | TRBV6-5 | CASSYSPGTDTQYF | TGTGCCAGCAGTTACTCTCCAGGGACAGATACGCAGTATTTT
few | TRBJ2-7 | NA | TRBV20-1 | CSASSGTTYEQYF | TGCAGTGCTAGTTCTGGGACAACTTACGAGCAGTACTTC
NA | TRBJ2-3 | TRBD1 | TRBV5-1 | CASSLIGQGAADTQYF | TGCGCCAGCAGCTTGATCGGACAGGGAGCCGCAGATACGCAGTATTTT
few | TRBJ2-3 | TRBD1 | TRBV3-1 | CASSPQGRATDTQYF | TGTGCCAGCAGCCCACAGGGGCGGGCCACAGATACGCAGTATTTT
few | TRBJ1-1 | NA | TRBV29-1 | CSVVPNTEAFF | TGCAGCGTTGTGCCGAACACTGAAGCTTTCTTT
NA | TRBJ2-1 | NA | TRBV5-1 | CASRVPRSLGNEQFF | TGCGCCAGCAGGGTTCCCCGATCCCTGGGGAATGAGCAGTTCTTC
few | TRBJ2-3 | TRBD1 | TRBV4-1 | CASSQDGTVSTDTQYF | TGCGCCAGCAGCCAAGATGGGACAGTGAGCACAGATACGCAGTATTTT
many | TRBJ1-6 | TRBD1 | TRBV20-1 | CSARDRAGGEGNSPLHF | TGCAGTGCTAGAGATCGTGCAGGGGGCGAGGGGAATTCACCCCTCCACTTT
few | TRBJ2-5 | TRBD2 | TRBV11-2 | CASLLAGEFPQLEETQYF | TGTGCCAGCCTACTAGCGGGAGAATTTCCTCAACTAGAAGAGACCCAGTACTTC
few | TRBJ2-4 | NA | TRBV6-1 | CASSEGGWTDIQYF | TGTGCCAGCAGTGAAGGGGGGTGGACGGACATTCAGTACTTC
NA | TRBJ2-7 | NA | TRBV12-3/TRBV12-4 | CASSLRAGSPYEQYF | TGTGCCAGCAGTTTACGGGCGGGATCCCCCTACGAGCAGTACTTC
NA | TRBJ1-5 | TRBD1 | TRBV6-5 | CASSYSGQGNSNQPQHF | TGTGCCAGCAGTTACTCGGGACAGGGTAATAGCAATCAGCCCCAGCATTTT
few | TRBJ2-3 | NA | TRBV7-9 | CASSLAQTDTQYF | TGTGCCAGCAGCTTAGCACAGACAGATACGCAGTATTTT
many | TRBJ1-2 | NA | TRBV20-1 | CSASIFHAGNYGYTF | TGCAGTGCTAGTATATTCCATGCAGGGAACTATGGCTACACCTTC
few | TRBJ2-5 | NA | TRBV12-3/TRBV12-4 | CASGNEAGGIAAQYF | TGTGCCAGCGGAAACGAAGCCGGCGGGATTGCCGCCCAGTACTTC
NA | TRBJ2-3 | NA | TRBV11-2 | CASSDRLGTADTQYF | TGTGCCAGCAGCGACCGCCTTGGCACGGCGGATACGCAGTATTTT
few | TRBJ2-2 | NA | TRBV4-1 | CASSQVGRIGELFF | TGCGCCAGCAGCCAAGTCGGACGAATCGGGGAGCTGTTTTTT
NA | TRBJ2-7 | NA | TRBV12-3/TRBV12-4 | CASSRTGNYEQYF | TGTGCCAGCAGCCGCACAGGGAACTACGAGCAGTACTTC
many | TRBJ2-1 | NA | TRBV5-1 | CASSFADPYNEQFF | TGCGCCAGCAGTTTTGCGGATCCCTACAATGAGCAGTTCTTC
NA | TRBJ2-6 | NA | TRBV20-1 | CSARVIGVGGPPGANVLTF | TGCAGTGCTAGAGTTATAGGGGTCGGGGGGCCCCCTGGGGCCAACGTCCTGACTTTC
few | TRBJ2-2 | NA | TRBV12-3/TRBV12-4 | CASRDLPRGELFF | TGTGCCAGCAGGGATTTGCCCAGGGGGGAGCTGTTTTTT
NA | TRBJ2-2 | NA | TRBV6-1 | CASRDLSDTGELFF | TGTGCCAGCAGGGACCTATCGGACACCGGGGAGCTGTTTTTT
NA | TRBJ2-1 | NA | TRBV20-1 | CSAWTGTLAYNEQFF | TGCAGTGCCTGGACCGGGACTCTTGCCTACAATGAGCAGTTCTTC
NA | TRBJ1-3 | NA | TRBV6-5 | CASSGSRSGNTIYF | TGTGCCAGCAGTGGCTCGAGATCTGGAAACACCATATATTTT
few | TRBJ2-7 | TRBD1 | TRBV5-1 | CASSSTPGQGIEQYF | TGCGCCAGCAGCTCAACACCGGGACAGGGGATCGAGCAGTACTTC
few | TRBJ1-2 | TRBD1 | TRBV7-8 | CASSRRDRGDNYGYTF | TGTGCCAGCAGCCGACGGGACAGGGGGGACAACTATGGCTACACCTTC